Below, 19 T cell receptor beta chains from the same sample are listed, as sequenced in a study of control samples from healthy donors and cancer patients. The data were produced by immunoSEQ multiplex PCR, yet TCRdb's version contains in-frame clones alone and is incomplete. The top ten clones hold roughly 14% of a sample with roughly 100,000 clones, around 90% of them seen once. Sequencing input: blood. The source is a man aged 25-45 years in good health.

The chain has TRBV6-6 and TRBJ2-3; TRBD1 aligns across 7 bases. The CDR3 totals 14 residues. Germline lookup yields CDR1 MNHNY and CDR2 SVGAGI (reference sequence). V lost 6 bases, J lost 1 base, and 4 bases stayed unmatched. CDR3 DNA: TGTGCCAGCAGACCAGGGGGTGGCACAGATACGCAGTATTTT. Its protein product is CASRPGGGTDTQYF.

This clone was picked up a small number of times. V usage is TRBV5-1 and J usage is TRBJ1-6, with D possibly TRBD1 on 5 matching bases. This CDR3 has 15 residues. Per the germline V gene, CDR1 is SGHRS and CDR2 is YFSETQ. Deletions cut 2 bases from V and 6 bases from J, with 12 bases between. This CDR3 is CASSFMGEGNSPLHF. CDR3 sequence (DNA): TGCGCCAGCAGCTTCATGGGGGAGGGTAATTCACCCCTCCACTTT.

V usage is TRBV6-5 and J usage is TRBJ2-7; D call uncertain. CDR1 and CDR2 (germline): MNHEY, SVGAGI. This CDR3 is built from 13 residues. V lost 2 bases to trimming and J lost 3 bases, with 8 bases between them. The CDR3 DNA follows: TGTGCCAGCAGTTACCGGAACAACTACGAGCAGTACTTC. Translation: CASSYRNNYEQYF.

This chain links TRBV18 with TRBJ1-5, with D possibly TRBD1 on 6 matching bases. The CDR3 totals 16 residues. Germline V gene sequence: CDR1 KGHSH, CDR2 LQKENI. The V and J ends lost 3 bases and 0 bases respectively, with 12 bases between them. The chain's CDR3 is CASSPGTPYSNQPQHF. The CDR3 region has the DNA TGTGCCAGCTCACCGGGGACACCTTATAGCAATCAGCCCCAGCATTTT.

This clone was observed a handful of times. V gene TRBV14 combines with J gene TRBJ1-2; no clear D. CDR1 and CDR2 (germline): SGHDN, FVKESK. The CDR3 is made up of 14 amino acids. V lost 0 bases and J 8 bases, leaving 13 bases between the germline ends. CDR3 sequence reads: CASSQDGRIGGYTF. CDR3 nucleotide sequence: TGTGCCAGCAGCCAAGATGGACGTATCGGGGGCTACACCTTC.

This chain joins TRBV7-9 and TRBJ2-7, with D unclear. The CDR3 length is 14 residues. The germline V and J ends were trimmed by 2 bases and 4 bases, with 12 bases remaining between them. The germline V gene has CDR1 SEHNR and CDR2 FQNEAQ (reference sequence). The CDR3 spells CASSLPASGYEQYF. CDR3 nucleotide sequence: TGTGCCAGCAGCTTACCGGCGAGTGGGTACGAGCAGTACTTC.

The J gene is TRBJ1-2, the V gene TRBV6-5; D remains ambiguous. The germline V and J ends were trimmed by 6 bases and 7 bases, with 18 bases remaining between them. The germline V gene encodes CDR1 MNHEY and CDR2 SVGAGI. This CDR3 spans 14 amino acids. The CDR3 region is CASSPGGAAGGYTF. In DNA form, the CDR3 reads TGTGCCAGCAGCCCCGGTGGCGCGGCTGGTGGCTACACCTTC.

V usage is TRBV18 and J usage is TRBJ1-2; 10 nucleotides line up with TRBD1. This CDR3 is built from 15 residues. Per the germline V gene, CDR1 is KGHSH and CDR2 is LQKENI. V was clipped by 3 bases and J by 3 bases; unmatched bases: 4. The CDR3 loop is CASSPRQGADYGYTF. CDR3 nucleotides: TGTGCCAGCTCACCCAGACAGGGGGCGGACTATGGCTACACCTTC. Looking up the rest from reference TRBV18 and TRBJ1-2 gives the full variable domain: NAGVMQNPRHLVRRRGQEARLRCSPMKGHSHVYWYRQLPEEGLKFMVYLQKENIIDESGMPKERFSAEFPKEGPSILRIQQVVRGDSAAYFCASSPRQGADYGYTFGSGTRLTVV.

For the CDR3, the DNA is TGTGCCAGCAGCTGGGACCCGAACACCGGGGAGCTGTTTTTT. Protein product: CASSWDPNTGELFF. The chain carries TRBV6-2 or TRBV6-3 and TRBJ2-2, with D perhaps matching TRBD1 or TRBD2 (5 bases each). Between the trimmed V and J ends, which lost 6 bases and 0 bases, there was a span of 8 bases. CDR1 is MNHEY and CDR2 is SVGEGT in the germline V gene. CDR3 length: 14 amino acids.

The chain employs TRBV9 and TRBJ2-3, with D unclear. The germline V and J ends were trimmed by 0 bases and 2 bases, with 7 bases remaining between them. This CDR3 contains 14 residues. Germline V gene sequence: CDR1 SGDLS, CDR2 YYNGEE. The DNA of the CDR3 is TGTGCCAGCAGCGTAGAGAGTTTCACAGATACGCAGTATTTT. This translates into CASSVESFTDTQYF.

The chain recombines TRBV10-3 with TRBJ2-5; D uncertain. The V gene lost 3 bases and the J gene lost 2 bases, with 4 bases spanning the gap. Germline V gives CDR1 ENHRY, CDR2 SYGVKD. The CDR3 runs to 12 residues. The CDR3 protein is CAISDPQETQYF. For the CDR3, the DNA is TGTGCCATCAGTGACCCTCAAGAGACCCAGTACTTC.

The chain links TRBV7-2 to TRBJ2-2, with 7 positions matching TRBD2. Germline V gene sequence: CDR1 SGHTA, CDR2 FQGNSA. The CDR3 consists of 15 residues. V lost 5 bases to trimming and J lost 5 bases; unmatched junction nucleotides: 8. The CDR3: CASSKLISGTGELFF. The CDR3 coding sequence is TGTGCCAGCAGCAAACTCATTAGCGGGACCGGGGAGCTGTTTTTT.

V gene TRBV2 combines with J gene TRBJ1-1; the D is unclear. The V and J ends lost 4 bases and 1 base respectively, with 7 bases between them. This CDR3 contains 13 residues. Germline CDR1 and CDR2: SNHLY and FYNNEI. CDR3 DNA: TGTGCCAGCAGTGTTTTCGAGAACACTGAAGCTTTCTTT. It codes for CASSVFENTEAFF.

CDR3 nucleotides: TGTGCCAGCAGCTTAGATCAAGGGTTCTACAATGAGCAGTTCTTC. It is translated as CASSLDQGFYNEQFF. The rearrangement uses TRBV11-2 and TRBJ2-1; D is unresolved. With 0 bases removed from V and 3 bases from J, the gap between germline ends came to 9 bases. CDR1 SGHAT and CDR2 FQNNGV come from the germline V gene. This CDR3 has 15 amino acids.

This chain uses TRBV24-1 with TRBJ1-3; unclear D gene. V was cut by 2 bases and J by 2 bases, with 9 bases left in between. This CDR3 has 15 amino acids. Germline V gives CDR1 KGHDR, CDR2 SFDVKD. The CDR3 DNA sequence: TGTGCCACCAGTGATTCACTATTCGCTGGAAACACCATATATTTT. It translates to CATSDSLFAGNTIYF.

This clone was seen a few times. This chain uses TRBV9 with TRBJ1-6; D call uncertain. From germline, CDR1 is SGDLS and CDR2 YYNGEE. This CDR3 has 15 amino acids. Trimming cost V 3 bases and J 0 bases, with 7 bases left between them. The CDR3 region has the DNA TGTGCCAGCAGCGAACAGAGCTCCTATAATTCACCCCTCCACTTT. It specifies CASSEQSSYNSPLHF.

This clone has more than one count but fewer than ten. This chain joins TRBV7-9 and TRBJ2-7; no clear D. Germline lookup yields CDR1 SEHNR and CDR2 FQNEAQ (reference sequence). The V gene lost 3 bases and the J gene lost 0 bases, with 6 bases spanning the gap. This CDR3 has 13 amino acids. Written as DNA, the CDR3 is TGTGCCAGCAGCTTTGGCAACTCCTACGAGCAGTACTTC. Translating gives CASSFGNSYEQYF.

This rearrangement joins TRBV27 to TRBJ2-7; TRBD2 aligns across 9 bases. Losses at the gene ends were 6 bases for V and 6 bases for J; bases not matched to a gene: 9. CDR3 length: 14 amino acids. The germline gives CDR1 MNHEY, CDR2 SMNVEV (reference sequence). The CDR3 reads CASRPAGGLGEQYF. DNA of the CDR3: TGTGCCAGCAGGCCAGCGGGAGGACTGGGCGAGCAGTACTTC.

The chain recombines TRBV6-1 with TRBJ1-3, with no clear D. This CDR3 region has 16 residues. Trimming shortened V by 1 base and J by 0 bases, and 10 bases separated the two germline ends. The germline CDR1 and CDR2 sequences are MNHNS and SASEGT. CDR3 loop: CASSEGPRGSGNTIYF. In DNA, the CDR3 is TGTGCCAGCAGTGAAGGTCCCCGGGGCTCTGGAAACACCATATATTTT.